Presented here are 3 T cell receptor beta chains from one specimen sequenced in a study of cytomegalovirus exposure and HLA in healthy donors. In the PCR, 60 Vbeta and 13 Jbeta primers were used. Libraries were prepared by immunoSEQ multiplex PCR; TCRdb keeps only in-frame clonotypes and omits some of them. The sample includes around 180,000 clones, around 83% of them seen just once. The specimen sequenced was PBMCs. The receptor source for this set is a girl aged 2-15 years in good health and CMV-seropositive.

This chain joins TRBV7-9 and TRBJ1-1, with 9 bases identical to TRBD1. The CDR3 sequence is 14 residues long. V lost 5 bases, J lost 4 bases, and 5 bases stayed unmatched. Germline V lookup: CDR1 SEHNR, CDR2 FQNEAQ (reference sequence). CDR3 bases: TGTGCCAGCAGCCCGGGACAGGGTAGCACTGAAGCTTTCTTT. It specifies CASSPGQGSTEAFF.

This sequence joins TRBV11-3 and TRBJ1-1; TRBD1 aligns across 7 bases. V lost 6 bases to trimming and J lost 5 bases; unmatched junction nucleotides: 6. Germline lookup yields CDR1 SGHNT and CDR2 YENEEA. CDR3 size: 13 residues. CDR3 amino acids: CASRLQGLTEAFF. CDR3 sequence (DNA): TGTGCCAGCAGGTTACAGGGGCTAACTGAAGCTTTCTTT.

This sequence joins TRBV19 and TRBJ1-4; TRBD1 might be the D (5 bases). The CDR3 has 15 amino acids. Germline lookup yields CDR1 LNHDA and CDR2 SQIVND (reference sequence). The germline V and J ends were trimmed by 3 bases and 8 bases, with 16 bases remaining between them. The chain's CDR3 is CASSMGGGLGEKLFF. The CDR3 DNA sequence: TGTGCCAGTAGTATGGGCGGGGGTCTCGGAGAAAAACTGTTTTTT.